What follows is one T cell receptor (beta chain) and its context. Its matching antigen is unknown. The data derive from a study of vaccination effects on CD4 cells after COVID-19. Study in general: Two doses of either BNT162b2 or mRNA-1273 were given to each participant.

Generated by immunoSEQ multiplex PCR, the TCRdb table keeps only in-frame clones and is missing some. Altogether some 70,000 clones are present, around 80% being singletons, with the ten largest covering 12%. Study-wide points: Late post-vaccination, clones induced by infection and those induced by vaccine underwent marked clonal contraction.

This CDR3 is 14 amino acids long. The germline gives CDR1 SGHRS, CDR2 YFSETQ. V lost 1 base and J lost 4, with 10 bases in between. Before sequencing, viral peptide pools were used by the ViraFEST assay to expand antigen-specific CD4+ T cells. CD4+ T cells were isolated after approximately 10 days of culture. None of the vaccinated had previously contracted SARS-CoV-2, and their nucleocapsid antibodies tested negative. On days 3 and 7, fresh IL-2 medium replaced half the medium. This sample comprised CD4+ T cells from PBMCs cultured with SARS-CoV-2 spike peptides, obtained before COVID-19 vaccination. The V call is TRBV5-1, the J call TRBJ2-3; either TRBD1 or TRBD2 may supply D (6 bases each). The receptor was isolated from a human donor who received a COVID-19 vaccine. Here the CDR3 DNA reads TGCGCCAGCAGCTTGTCCGGGGGCCCAGATACGCAGTATTTT. It codes for CASSLSGGPDTQYF.